A single sample is the source of the 32 T cell receptor beta chains below, sequenced in a study of T cell responses to AZD1222 COVID-19 vaccine. Method: immunoSEQ multiplex PCR; TCRdb's copy keeps in-frame clones and lacks some. The sample shows around 160,000 clones, about 87% of them seen only once. The specimen comprised peripheral blood, sampled on day 0 of AZD1222 vaccination. Receptor source: an adult in good health.

The chain is built from TRBV5-1 and TRBJ1-1, with D uncertain. Per germline, CDR1 SGHRS and CDR2 YFSETQ. This CDR3 is 15 amino acids long. V lost 4 bases and J 5 bases, leaving 18 bases between the germline ends. CDR3 nucleotide sequence: TGCGCCAGCAGCAAGTCGGCCCTCCCCGGGACTGAAGCTTTCTTT. This translates into CASSKSALPGTEAFF.

The chain recombines TRBV3-1 (or the pseudogene TRBV3-2) with TRBJ2-5; weak D call: TRBD1 (5 bases). Trimming removed 2 bases from V and 2 bases from J, with 15 bases in between. CDR1 LGHDT and CDR2 YNNKEL come from the germline V gene (reference sequence). This CDR3 is built from 16 residues. The CDR3 is CASSQKRQSYQETQYF. CDR3 nucleotide sequence: TGTGCCAGCAGCCAAAAGAGACAGTCTTATCAAGAGACCCAGTACTTC.

V usage is TRBV5-1 and J usage is TRBJ1-2; a weak D match, TRBD1 (6 bases). Germline CDR1 reads SGHRS; CDR2 reads YFSETQ. There are 14 residues in the CDR3. Trimming removed 0 bases from V and 6 bases from J, with 12 bases in between. This CDR3 reads CASSLEGDNDGYTF. CDR3 nucleotides: TGCGCCAGCAGCTTGGAGGGGGACAATGATGGCTACACCTTC.

V usage is TRBV29-1 and J usage is TRBJ2-3; D may be TRBD1 or TRBD2 (5 bases each). Per germline, CDR1 SQVTM and CDR2 ANQGSEA. This CDR3 is built from 14 residues. Deletions cut 7 bases from V and 4 bases from J, with 18 bases between. In nucleotides, the CDR3 is TGCAGCGCCCGGACTGGGACGGGCCCAGATACGCAGTATTTT. Translation: CSARTGTGPDTQYF.

The chain is built from TRBV12-3 or TRBV12-4 and TRBJ1-2, with a possible D match to TRBD1 (6 bases). The length of the CDR3 is 13 residues. The V end lost 2 bases, the J end lost 2 bases, and 6 bases lay between the germline ends. CDR3 sequence (DNA): TGTGCCAGCAGTTTAAGGGGGAACTATGGCTACACCTTC. Translating gives CASSLRGNYGYTF.

This sequence joins TRBV7-8 and TRBJ1-5; tentative D call: TRBD1 (5 bases). Germline V CDR1 and CDR2: SGHVS, FQNEAQ. The CDR3 is 18 residues long. The V gene lost 2 bases and the J gene lost 1 base, with 18 bases spanning the gap. The CDR3 coding sequence is TGTGCCAGCAGCTTATTCAGGGAAGCGGGTTGGAGCAATCAGCCCCAGCATTTT. It codes for CASSLFREAGWSNQPQHF.

The chain couples TRBV14 to TRBJ2-7, with unresolved D. Germline assignment: CDR1 SGHDN and CDR2 FVKESK. The CDR3 is 11 amino acids. Trimming removed 1 base at V and 4 bases at J, with 2 bases between. The chain's CDR3 is CASSQGYEQYF. CDR3 in DNA: TGTGCCAGCAGCCAAGGTTACGAGCAGTACTTC.

The chain carries TRBV18 and TRBJ2-7, with 13 bases lining up with TRBD2. The V gene's germline CDR1 is KGHSH and CDR2 LQKENI. Germline trimming cut 2 bases from V and 2 bases from J; bases unmatched to any gene: 3. The CDR3 consists of 16 residues. CDR3 in amino acids: CASSPGLAGATYEQYF. Here the CDR3 DNA reads TGTGCCAGCTCACCAGGACTAGCGGGGGCTACCTACGAGCAGTACTTC.

This sequence joins TRBV6-5 and TRBJ2-1; the match to TRBD2 covers 9 bases. The J segment lost 4 bases and the V segment lost 6 bases, leaving 7 bases of the junction unmatched. The CDR3 loop spans 15 amino acids. Germline assignment: CDR1 MNHEY and CDR2 SVGAGI. CDR3 bases: TGTGCCAGCAGCGTTACTAGCGGGTTTTACAATGAGCAGTTCTTC. It encodes CASSVTSGFYNEQFF.

This clone was counted once. The chain employs TRBV7-3 and TRBJ1-1, with D maybe TRBD1 (5 bases). The CDR3 contains 14 residues. V was shortened by 3 bases and J by 3 bases, with 11 bases between the two germline ends. Germline V gene lookup returns CDR1 SGHTA and CDR2 FQGTGA. The CDR3 is CASSFQGGDTEAFF. For the CDR3, the DNA is TGTGCCAGCAGCTTTCAGGGTGGGGACACTGAAGCTTTCTTT.

This chain joins TRBV29-1 and TRBJ2-5; either TRBD1 or TRBD2 may supply D (6 bases each). V lost 3 bases, J lost 5 bases, and 13 bases lay in between. Germline assignment: CDR1 SQVTM and CDR2 ANQGSEA. The CDR3 runs to 13 residues. This chain's CDR3 is CSVEWGARETQYF. As DNA, the CDR3 is TGCAGCGTTGAGTGGGGGGCGCGGGAGACCCAGTACTTC. Full variable domain (remainder filled in from reference TRBV29-1 and TRBJ2-5): SAVISQKPSRDICQRGTSLTIQCQVDSQVTMMFWYRQQPGQSLTLIATANQGSEATYESGFVIDKFPISRPNLTFSTLTVSNMSPEDSSIYLCSVEWGARETQYFGPGTRLLVL.

This clone was seen just once. The chain is built from TRBV7-9 and TRBJ2-7; 10 positions agree with TRBD2. V lost 7 bases and J lost 4; bases outside the gene matches: 10. From germline, CDR1 is SEHNR and CDR2 FQNEAQ (reference sequence). CDR3 length equals 15 residues. The CDR3 loop is CASTAEGTSVYEQYF. As DNA, the CDR3 is TGTGCCAGCACCGCTGAAGGGACTAGCGTTTACGAGCAGTACTTC.

This rearrangement joins TRBV4-2 to TRBJ1-6; 12 positions match TRBD1. CDR1 is LGHNA and CDR2 is YNFKEQ in the germline V gene. Trimming cost V 4 bases and J 10 bases; bases outside gene matches: 5. This CDR3 comprises 15 residues. CDR3 DNA sequence: TGTGCCAGCAGCCTCCCGGGACAGGGGGCATCACCCCTCCACTTT. This gives the protein CASSLPGQGASPLHF.

This clone was counted once. The chain joins TRBV11-2 to TRBJ1-2; D not certain. The germline V and J ends were trimmed by 5 bases and 5 bases, with 9 bases remaining between them. The length of the CDR3 is 12 residues. Germline V gives CDR1 SGHAT, CDR2 FQNNGV. CDR3 nucleotides: TGTGCCAGCAGCCCGCGAACGTATGGCTACACCTTC. Its protein is CASSPRTYGYTF.

This clone came up once. V and J are TRBV18 and TRBJ2-1, with 8 bases lining up with TRBD1. V dropped 5 bases and J dropped 0; count of bases not matched to a gene: 6. Germline V gene sequence: CDR1 KGHSH, CDR2 LQKENI. The CDR3 length is 16 residues. DNA for the CDR3: TGTGCCAGCTCATCGCGACAGGGGAGCTCCTACAATGAGCAGTTCTTC. This codes for CASSSRQGSSYNEQFF.

CDR3 bases: TGCGCCAGCAGCTCGGGACAGGAAGGGTATGGCTACACCTTC. Its protein product is CASSSGQEGYGYTF. The chain uses TRBV5-1 and TRBJ1-2, with 8 bases that match TRBD1. The CDR3 covers 14 residues. The trim removed 3 bases at V and 5 bases at J, leaving 6 bases unmatched. The germline V gene encodes CDR1 SGHRS and CDR2 YFSETQ.

The rearrangement links TRBV7-2 to TRBJ1-5; D not certain. CDR1 and CDR2 (germline): SGHTA, FQGNSA. V lost 2 bases to trimming and J lost 4 bases, with 12 bases between them. The CDR3 has 15 residues. The CDR3 loop reads CASSLTGKVNQPQHF. The CDR3 region has the DNA TGTGCCAGCAGCTTAACCGGGAAGGTGAATCAGCCCCAGCATTTT. The full variable domain, its missing parts supplied by reference TRBV7-2 and TRBJ1-5, is GAGVSQSPSNKVTEKGKDVELRCDPISGHTALYWYRQSLGQGLEFLIYFQGNSAPDKSGLPSDRFSAERTGGSVSTLTIQRTQQEDSAVYLCASSLTGKVNQPQHFGDGTRLSIL.

The J gene is TRBJ1-4, the V gene TRBV2; the D is unclear. V was shortened by 2 bases and J by 3 bases, with 13 bases between the two germline ends. Germline V gene lookup returns CDR1 SNHLY and CDR2 FYNNEI. This CDR3 is 16 amino acids long. The CDR3 reads CASSENGPTPNEKLFF. In DNA form, the CDR3 reads TGTGCCAGCAGTGAAAACGGACCCACACCTAATGAAAAACTGTTTTTT.

This clone is a singleton in its sample. The chain is built from TRBV28 and TRBJ2-7, with D possibly being TRBD2 (5 bases). The germline V gene encodes CDR1 MDHEN and CDR2 SYDVKM. Trimming shortened V by 6 bases and J by 3 bases, and 12 bases separated the two germline ends. The CDR3 extends over 13 amino acids. CDR3 amino acids: CASRRERNYEQYF. The CDR3 DNA reads as TGTGCCAGCAGGAGGGAGAGGAACTACGAGCAGTACTTC.

This rearrangement joins TRBV7-9 to TRBJ2-3; D is perhaps TRBD1 or TRBD2 (5 bases each). CDR1 and CDR2 from the germline V gene are SEHNR and FQNEAQ (reference sequence). CDR3 length: 15 residues. With 4 bases removed from V and 2 bases from J, the gap between germline ends came to 13 bases. CDR3 sequence reads: CASSYPGQSTDTQYF. In DNA form, the CDR3 reads TGTGCCAGCAGCTACCCGGGGCAGTCCACAGATACGCAGTATTTT.

The chain carries TRBV4-1 and TRBJ1-5; 8 positions match TRBD1. Germline V gives CDR1 MGHRA, CDR2 YSYEKL. The CDR3 loop spans 14 amino acids. V trimming: 4 bases; J trimming: 4 bases; junction bases outside the gene matches: 3. The CDR3: CASSRGQGNQPQHF. CDR3 DNA: TGCGCCAGCAGCCGAGGACAGGGTAATCAGCCCCAGCATTTT.

This clone was seen only a few times. The chain has TRBV27 and TRBJ2-7; D gene ambiguous. CDR1 is MNHEY and CDR2 is SMNVEV in the germline V gene (reference sequence). CDR3 length equals 12 residues. The germline V and J ends were trimmed by 7 bases and 0 bases, with 7 bases remaining between them. CDR3 in amino acids: CASIPSSYEQYF. The CDR3 DNA reads as TGTGCCAGCATACCGAGCTCCTACGAGCAGTACTTC.

V usage is TRBV18 and J usage is TRBJ1-2, with D unclear. The CDR3 runs to 15 residues. Germline values: CDR1 KGHSH, CDR2 LQKENI. V was pared by 2 bases and J by 0 bases, with 10 bases between. CDR3 loop: CASSPEGLSNYGYTF. Written as DNA, the CDR3 is TGTGCCAGCTCACCAGAAGGGTTGTCTAACTATGGCTACACCTTC.

This chain uses TRBV28 with TRBJ1-2; D uncertain. Trimming removed 4 bases from V and 5 bases from J, with 8 bases in between. Germline-derived CDR1 and CDR2 are MDHEN and SYDVKM. CDR3 size: 12 residues. For the CDR3, the DNA is TGTGCCAGCAGTTCCCAGTCTTATGGCTACACCTTC. Translating it yields CASSSQSYGYTF.

The chain employs TRBV27 and TRBJ1-6, with no clear D. CDR3 length: 17 residues. Trimming pared 6 bases from V and 0 bases from J, leaving 15 bases between. Germline CDR1 reads MNHEY; CDR2 reads SMNVEV (reference sequence). The CDR3 is CASRSGRLTSYNSPLHF. The CDR3 bases are TGTGCCAGCAGATCCGGACGCCTGACCTCCTATAATTCACCCCTCCACTTT.

The chain uses TRBV6-5 and TRBJ2-1, with 15 bases identical to TRBD2. The CDR3 contains 16 residues. With V trimmed by 4 bases and J by 10 bases, 8 bases remained unmatched. Germline assignment: CDR1 MNHEY and CDR2 SVGAGI. This CDR3 is CASSSPGLAGGLEQFF. CDR3 bases: TGTGCCAGCAGTTCCCCGGGACTAGCGGGGGGCTTAGAGCAGTTCTTC.

The rearrangement links TRBV4-1 to TRBJ2-1; D gene unclear. Trimming stripped 1 base from V and 12 bases from J, with 7 bases between. CDR1 MGHRA and CDR2 YSYEKL come from the germline V gene. This CDR3 contains 11 residues. The CDR3 sequence: CASSQGWGQFF. For the CDR3, the DNA is TGCGCCAGCAGCCAAGGATGGGGGCAGTTCTTC.

CDR3 sequence reads: CASSPSGRGNTEAFF. For the CDR3, the DNA is TGTGCCAGCAGCCCTAGTGGCAGGGGGAACACTGAAGCTTTCTTT. The chain links TRBV2 to TRBJ1-1; perhaps TRBD1 as D (6 bases). The V gene lost 6 bases and the J gene lost 1 base, with 15 bases spanning the gap. This CDR3 is 15 amino acids long. Germline assignment: CDR1 SNHLY and CDR2 FYNNEI.

The J gene is TRBJ1-5, the V gene TRBV29-1, with D perhaps matching TRBD1 (6 bases). Trimming pared 4 bases from V and 0 bases from J, leaving 13 bases between. CDR3 length: 15 residues. Germline values: CDR1 SQVTM, CDR2 ANQGSEA. The CDR3 here is CSVGGDTYSNQPQHF. The CDR3 region has the DNA TGCAGCGTTGGGGGGGACACCTATAGCAATCAGCCCCAGCATTTT.

V and J are TRBV11-3 and TRBJ2-3, with D perhaps TRBD1 (5 bases). The germline V and J ends were trimmed by 1 base and 5 bases, with 13 bases remaining between them. Germline CDR1 and CDR2: SGHNT and YENEEA. The CDR3 totals 15 residues. The CDR3 loop reads CASSLGSGSGDTQYF. CDR3 sequence (DNA): TGTGCCAGCAGCTTAGGATCAGGGTCCGGAGATACGCAGTATTTT.

The chain has TRBV7-9 and TRBJ1-4, with D tentatively TRBD1 (5 bases). Germline loops: CDR1 SEHNR, CDR2 FQNEAQ (reference sequence). Trimming removed 2 bases from V and 5 bases from J, with 9 bases in between. The CDR3 extends over 14 amino acids. CDR3 residues: CASSLRQLNEKLFF. The CDR3 nucleotides read TGTGCCAGCAGCTTACGACAGTTAAATGAAAAACTGTTTTTT.

The genes are TRBV2 and TRBJ1-5; D remains ambiguous. Germline CDR1 and CDR2: SNHLY and FYNNEI. The CDR3 loop spans 17 amino acids. V was clipped by 6 bases and J by 7 bases, with 25 bases between them. Here the CDR3 reads CASRSRPGLNLGQPQHF. CDR3 bases: TGTGCCAGCAGGTCCCGTCCAGGCCTAAATCTGGGGCAGCCCCAGCATTTT.